The clone carrying this T cell receptor (beta chain) was detected many times. Its antigen remains unidentified. The data were taken from a study of T cell repertoires in cytomegalovirus infection. Study-wide background: As its CMV epitopes, the study selected recently identified HLA-C-restricted and well-studied HLA-B-restricted targets. Both CMV infection and a matching HLA type were indicated by public TCR beta signatures.

Findings and limits, study-wide: Within the response measured ex vivo, HLA-C-restricted CMV-specific TCR beta clonotypes were dominant. Based on cumulative public TCR beta family frequency, carriers of CMV plus the relevant HLA were identified.

Each CDR3 protein is one row after TCRdb ran MiXCR on the reads. The data hold 360,000 or so distinct CDR3 sequences, with about 35% observed a single time. The CDR3 is made up of 14 amino acids. V gave up 6 bases and J gave up 2 bases, with 11 bases separating them. V is TRBV12-3 or TRBV12-4 and J is TRBJ1-5; D is unresolved. The sample was cultured PBMCs, taken from culture after CMV antigen stimulation. This clonotype originated in a human donor in good health (CMV status not recorded). Some clones in this sample may be carry-over from other donors' samples. The CDR3 here is CASRVTGGNQPQHF. DNA of the CDR3: TGTGCCAGCAGAGTTACCGGTGGCAATCAGCCCCAGCATTTT.